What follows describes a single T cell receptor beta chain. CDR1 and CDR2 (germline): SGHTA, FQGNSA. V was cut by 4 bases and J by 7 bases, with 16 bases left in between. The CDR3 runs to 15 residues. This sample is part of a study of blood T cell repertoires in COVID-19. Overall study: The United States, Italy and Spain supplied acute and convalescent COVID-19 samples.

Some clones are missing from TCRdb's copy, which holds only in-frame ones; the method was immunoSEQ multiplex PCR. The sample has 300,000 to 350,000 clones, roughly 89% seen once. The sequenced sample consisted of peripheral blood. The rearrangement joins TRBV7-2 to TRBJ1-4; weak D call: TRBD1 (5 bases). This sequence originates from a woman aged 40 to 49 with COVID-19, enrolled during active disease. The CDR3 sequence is CASSWRQGVGEKLFF. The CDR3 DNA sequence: TGTGCCAGCAGCTGGCGCCAAGGGGTGGGTGAAAAACTGTTTTTT.